The T cell receptor beta chain described here comes from a study of blood T cell repertoires in COVID-19. The V end lost 1 base, the J end lost 8 bases, and 27 bases lay between the germline ends. This CDR3 is built from 18 residues. CDR1 is SGDLS and CDR2 is YYNGEE in the germline V gene. Enrolled through a virtual design, the participants were between roughly 18 and 90 years of age and came from 24 US areas. Resolution of symptoms, clearance, or two negative PCRs was present in recovered Cohort 3 donors. Here immunoSEQ multiplex PCR was the method, and the copy in TCRdb shows in-frame clones only, minus some. The sample has roughly 200,000 clones, around 89% seen once.

The sample taken for sequencing was PBMCs or T cells enriched from blood (not recorded which). This TCR derives from a young man who had recovered from COVID-19. The V gene is TRBV9, the J gene TRBJ1-2, with D perhaps TRBD1 (5 bases). The CDR3 nucleotides are TGTGCCAGCAGCGTAAGCTCCATTCCGGGAGGGGAACCTCGAGGCTACACCTTC. It yields the protein CASSVSSIPGGEPRGYTF. Full variable domain (rest looked up from reference TRBV9 and TRBJ1-2): DSGVTQTPKHLITATGQRVTLRCSPRSGDLSVYWYQQSLDQGLQFLIQYYNGEERAKGNILERFSAQQFPDLHSELNLSSLELGDSALYFCASSVSSIPGGEPRGYTFGSGTRLTVV.